These 25 T cell receptor beta chains were all obtained from the same sample, sequenced in a study of blood T cell repertoires in COVID-19. Profiling relied on immunoSEQ multiplex PCR, and the TCRdb table lists in-frame clones only, not all of them. The top ten clones hold roughly 9% of a sample with 260,000 or so clones, 70% to 90% of them seen once. The sequenced material came from peripheral blood. These receptors were taken from a man aged 18 to 29 with active or convalescent COVID-19.

This clone occurred once. The V and J genes are TRBV12-3 or TRBV12-4 and TRBJ2-7; perhaps TRBD1 as D (6 bases). Trimming removed 4 bases from V and 3 bases from J, with 7 bases in between. CDR3 length equals 12 residues. Here the CDR3 reads CASSWDNYEQYF. The CDR3 nucleotides are TGTGCCAGCAGTTGGGACAACTACGAGCAGTACTTC.

This chain connects TRBV7-9 to TRBJ1-6, with 9 bases lining up with TRBD1. Germline assignment: CDR1 SEHNR and CDR2 FQNEAQ (reference sequence). J gave up 10 bases and V 5 bases, and 12 bases lay outside the gene matches. The CDR3 length is 16 residues. The CDR3 region has the DNA TGTGCCAGCAGCAAGACCGGGACAGGGAGTGGATCACCCCTCCACTTT. Translation: CASSKTGTGSGSPLHF.

This clone was seen once. The CDR3 DNA reads as TGTGCCAGCAGCGTAAGCGGGGGTTCACCCCTCCACTTT. Translation: CASSVSGGSPLHF. The chain is built from TRBV9 and TRBJ1-6; weak D call: TRBD1 (5 bases). Trimming cost V 1 base and J 9 bases, with 8 bases left between them. CDR1 is SGDLS, CDR2 YYNGEE, per germline. The CDR3 extends over 13 amino acids.

The chain has TRBV25-1 and TRBJ2-7, with D possibly matching TRBD1 (5 bases). The CDR3 has 13 residues. CDR1 and CDR2 (germline): MGHDK, SYGVNS. Trimming cost V 3 bases and J 1 base, with 7 bases left between them. The CDR3 sequence is CASSDQGSYEQYF. CDR3 sequence (DNA): TGTGCCAGCAGTGATCAGGGATCCTACGAGCAGTACTTC.

This chain joins TRBV28 and TRBJ1-1, with D possibly TRBD1 on 6 matching bases. Germline loops: CDR1 MDHEN, CDR2 SYDVKM. This CDR3 is 17 amino acids long. V was clipped by 4 bases and J by 0 bases, with 18 bases between them. The DNA of the CDR3 is TGTGCCAGCAGTTGGGGGGGATATCACAGGGTGAACACTGAAGCTTTCTTT. It codes for CASSWGGYHRVNTEAFF.

This clone occurred once. The gene calls are TRBV2 and TRBJ1-2; TRBD1 matches at 7 bases. Germline CDR1 and CDR2: SNHLY and FYNNEI. V lost 0 bases to trimming and J lost 8 bases; unmatched junction nucleotides: 6. The CDR3 is made up of 14 amino acids. This CDR3 is CASSEAGQWNGYTF. The CDR3 coding sequence is TGTGCCAGCAGTGAAGCGGGACAGTGGAACGGCTACACCTTC.

This clone was counted once. The gene calls are TRBV15 and TRBJ1-2; a possible D gene is TRBD1 (5 bases). Trimming took off 7 bases at V and 7 bases at J, with 16 bases between the two ends. The CDR3 consists of 13 residues. Germline V CDR1 and CDR2: LNHNV, YYDKDF (reference sequence). The CDR3 DNA reads TGTGCCACCAAGCAGGGTCTCGATGGTGGCTACACCTTC. Translating gives CATKQGLDGGYTF. The variable domain in full, completed from reference TRBV15 and TRBJ1-2, reads DAMVIQNPRYQVTQFGKPVTLSCSQTLNHNVMYWYQQKSSQAPKLLFHYYDKDFNNEADTPDNFQSRRPNTSFCFLDIRSPGLGDTAMYLCATKQGLDGGYTFGSGTRLTVV.

The chain couples TRBV27 to TRBJ1-5, with D possibly being TRBD1 (5 bases). Germline CDR1 is MNHEY and CDR2 is SMNVEV (reference sequence). V was clipped by 3 bases and J by 3 bases, with 9 bases between them. CDR3 length equals 14 residues. The CDR3 spells CASSFDSTNQPQHF. CDR3 coding DNA: TGTGCCAGCAGTTTCGACAGCACCAATCAGCCCCAGCATTTT.

V usage is TRBV4-3 and J usage is TRBJ2-7; the D gene is possibly TRBD1 (6 bases). Trimming left V 2 bases short and J 2 bases short, with 10 bases between. This CDR3 region has 14 residues. Germline CDR1 is LGHNA and CDR2 is YSLEER. CDR3 protein: CASSQLQGPYEQYF. CDR3 bases: TGCGCCAGCAGCCAATTACAGGGACCCTACGAGCAGTACTTC.

On this clone itself: An end of the junction differs from the germline gene, which may be a read error. This sequence joins TRBV13 and TRBJ1-2; no firm D call. Germline V CDR1 and CDR2: PRHDT, FYEKMQ (reference sequence). CDR3 length: 13 residues. The CDR3 DNA is TGTGCCAGCAGCATAGGACGCCAGTATGGCTACACCTTC. Encoded protein: CASSIGRQYGYTF.

V gene TRBV9 combines with J gene TRBJ2-1; 8 bases are shared with TRBD1. The CDR3 is 16 residues long. Germline lookup yields CDR1 SGDLS and CDR2 YYNGEE. V was pared by 0 bases and J by 5 bases, with 7 bases of the junction left unmatched. The chain's CDR3 is CASSVVGTGGHNEQFF. In DNA form, the CDR3 reads TGTGCCAGCAGCGTAGTAGGTACAGGGGGGCACAATGAGCAGTTCTTC.

The chain combines TRBV4-3 with TRBJ2-4, with 8 bases lining up with TRBD2. The CDR3 totals 18 residues. Losses at the gene ends were 2 bases for V and 0 bases for J; bases not matched to a gene: 9. Germline V CDR1 and CDR2: LGHNA, YSLEER. This CDR3 is CASSQTTRGGLAKNIQYF. CDR3 in DNA: TGCGCCAGCAGCCAAACCACCCGGGGGGGGCTAGCCAAAAACATTCAGTACTTC.

CDR3 residues: CASSGGFSNQPQHF. The CDR3, as DNA: TGTGCCAGCAGCGGAGGGTTTAGCAATCAGCCCCAGCATTTT. J is TRBJ1-5 and V is TRBV6-4; D is unclear. Trimming stripped 6 bases from V and 0 bases from J, with 9 bases between. CDR3 length: 14 residues. The germline V gene encodes CDR1 MRHNA and CDR2 SNTAGT.

The chain links TRBV5-6 to TRBJ2-3, with 9 positions matching TRBD1. Germline V gene sequence: CDR1 SGHDT, CDR2 YYEEEE. Germline trimming cut 4 bases from V and 1 base from J; bases unmatched to any gene: 7. This CDR3 spans 16 amino acids. CDR3 region: CASSVRWTGGTDTQYF. The CDR3, as DNA: TGTGCCAGCAGCGTCCGATGGACAGGGGGCACAGATACGCAGTATTTT. Drawing the rest from reference TRBV5-6 and TRBJ2-3, the complete variable domain is DAGVTQSPTHLIKTRGQQVTLRCSPKSGHDTVSWYQQALGQGPQFIFQYYEEEERQRGNFPDRFSGHQFPNYSSELNVNALLLGDSALYLCASSVRWTGGTDTQYFGPGTRLTVL.

The chain has TRBV5-1 and TRBJ2-2; tentatively, D is TRBD2 (6 bases). Trimming left V 4 bases short and J 2 bases short, with 15 bases between. CDR1 SGHRS and CDR2 YFSETQ come from the germline V gene. This CDR3 contains 16 residues. The CDR3 here is CASSPLASVNTGELFF. CDR3 bases: TGCGCCAGCAGCCCCCTTGCTAGCGTAAACACCGGGGAGCTGTTTTTT.

As to this clone: The sample contains more than one DNA sequence encoding this CDR3. The V and J genes are TRBV18 and TRBJ1-2; D possibly corresponds to TRBD1 (5 bases). Germline loops: CDR1 KGHSH, CDR2 LQKENI. There are 13 residues in the CDR3. Trimming left V 6 bases short and J 1 base short, with 9 bases between. The CDR3, as DNA: TGTGCCAGCTCCCCCGACAGTAACTATGGCTACACCTTC. Translation: CASSPDSNYGYTF.

The chain uses TRBV6-5 and TRBJ1-5; TRBD1 matches 7 bases. CDR1 and CDR2 from the germline V gene are MNHEY and SVGAGI. CDR3 length: 13 amino acids. V was clipped by 5 bases and J by 6 bases; unmatched bases: 4. In DNA, the CDR3 is TGTGCCAGCAGTCTAACAGGGGTTCAGCCCCAGCATTTT. Protein: CASSLTGVQPQHF.

This clone showed up just once. This rearrangement joins TRBV6-6 to TRBJ1-3; TRBD1 matches 9 bases. The CDR3 is 16 residues long. The germline V gene encodes CDR1 MNHNY and CDR2 SVGAGI (reference sequence). J gave up 2 bases and V 5 bases, and 7 bases lay outside the gene matches. CDR3: CASSPGQGITGNTIYF. CDR3 DNA: TGTGCCAGCAGTCCCGGACAGGGGATTACTGGAAACACCATATATTTT.

In DNA form, the CDR3 reads TGTGCCAGCTCGAGCCTCTATGGCTACACCTTC. As protein: CASSSLYGYTF. V is TRBV18 and J is TRBJ1-2; no reliable D call. The germline gives CDR1 KGHSH, CDR2 LQKENI. The CDR3 contains 11 residues. V lost 6 bases to trimming and J lost 4 bases, with 6 bases between them.

The chain combines TRBV18 with TRBJ1-4; possibly TRBD1 for D (5 bases). The CDR3 covers 13 residues. Germline CDR1 reads KGHSH; CDR2 reads LQKENI. The germline V and J ends were trimmed by 2 bases and 7 bases, with 8 bases remaining between them. CDR3 loop: CASSPGRGEKLFF. The CDR3 DNA reads as TGTGCCAGCTCACCAGGGAGGGGTGAAAAACTGTTTTTT.

The rearrangement joins TRBV9 to TRBJ2-2; the match to TRBD2 covers 13 bases. J was trimmed by 3 bases and V by 4 bases; bases with no gene match: 9. The germline V gene has CDR1 SGDLS and CDR2 YYNGEE. This CDR3 is 18 amino acids long. CDR3 nucleotide sequence: TGTGCCAGCAGCCCGCCACTAGCGGGGGGGCCTGACACCGGGGAGCTGTTTTTT. It codes for CASSPPLAGGPDTGELFF.

The chain links TRBV6-6 to TRBJ2-2, with 10 bases identical to TRBD2. V trimming: 2 bases; J trimming: 8 bases; junction bases outside the gene matches: 5. Germline CDR1 and CDR2: MNHNY and SVGAGI (reference sequence). The CDR3 has 15 residues. The chain's CDR3 is CASSYPTSGDGELFF. For the CDR3, the DNA is TGTGCCAGCAGTTACCCTACTAGCGGGGATGGGGAGCTGTTTTTT.

J is TRBJ2-1 and V is TRBV19, with TRBD1 matching 11 bases. Trimming took 3 bases from V and 8 from J; bases not matched to a gene: 6. Germline V gene data show CDR1 as LNHDA and CDR2 as SQIVND (reference sequence). This CDR3 region has 15 residues. CDR3 nucleotide sequence: TGTGCCAGTAGTATTGGGGACAGGGGGGGAGATGAGCAGTTCTTC. The encoded protein is CASSIGDRGGDEQFF.

This rearrangement joins TRBV29-1 to TRBJ1-1; D possibly corresponds to TRBD1 (5 bases). The CDR3 is 11 amino acids. The ends were cut back, 8 bases at V and 6 bases at J, with 13 bases in the middle. Germline V gene lookup returns CDR1 SQVTM and CDR2 ANQGSEA. As DNA, the CDR3 is TGCAGCTCCCTTACGGGGGCTGAAGCTTTCTTT. Its protein product is CSSLTGAEAFF.

This clone showed up many times. The chain combines TRBV7-2 with TRBJ2-1, with 7 bases lining up with TRBD1. Trimming took 1 base from V and 3 from J; bases not matched to a gene: 6. The V gene's germline CDR1 is SGHTA and CDR2 FQGNSA. CDR3 size: 16 residues. CDR3 sequence: CASSLGYAGGYNEQFF. The CDR3 nucleotides read TGTGCCAGCAGCTTAGGGTACGCAGGGGGCTACAATGAGCAGTTCTTC. Looking up the rest from reference TRBV7-2 and TRBJ2-1 gives the full variable domain: GAGVSQSPSNKVTEKGKDVELRCDPISGHTALYWYRQSLGQGLEFLIYFQGNSAPDKSGLPSDRFSAERTGGSVSTLTIQRTQQEDSAVYLCASSLGYAGGYNEQFFGPGTRLTVL.